The 5 T cell receptor beta chains reported below all come from one sample, sequenced in a study of blood T cells in healthy people across ages. Next came a second PCR, run for 7 to 11 cycles, which used a sample-barcoded 5' primer along with a J-beta primer mix. TCRdb ran MiXCR on the 5' RACE reads and lists one entry per CDR3 protein. The sample lists hundreds of thousands of distinct CDR3 sequences, more than 55% occurring once. The sample taken for sequencing was blood. These receptors were obtained from a man aged 40-55 years in good health.

The chain joins TRBV28 to TRBJ2-7; 10 nucleotides agree with TRBD2. J gave up 2 bases and V 10 bases, and 8 bases lay outside the gene matches. The CDR3 spans 14 residues. In germline, CDR1 is MDHEN, CDR2 SYDVKM. CDR3 coding DNA: TGTGCCATCCTAGAGCGGGAGGGCACCTACGAGCAGTACTTC. Translated: CAILEREGTYEQYF.

This clonotype has only one observation. CDR3 sequence reads: CASSSPVGVPGELFF. The CDR3 coding sequence is TGTGCCAGCAGTTCCCCGGTAGGGGTGCCCGGGGAGCTGTTTTTT. This chain connects TRBV28 to TRBJ2-2, with TRBD1 as a possible D gene (5 bases). The V end lost 4 bases, the J end lost 6 bases, and 15 bases lay between the germline ends. The CDR3 is 15 residues long. Per the germline V gene, CDR1 is MDHEN and CDR2 is SYDVKM. The whole variable domain, filled in from reference TRBV28 and TRBJ2-2, reads DVKVTQSSRYLVKRTGEKVFLECVQDMDHENMFWYRQDPGLGLRLIYFSYDVKMKEKGDIPEGYSVSREKKERFSLILESASTNQTSMYLCASSSPVGVPGELFFGEGSRLTVL.

The rearrangement uses TRBV28 and TRBJ1-2; no clear D. V lost 6 bases and J 2 bases, leaving 10 bases between the germline ends. The CDR3 covers 13 residues. Germline V CDR1 and CDR2: MDHEN, SYDVKM. The CDR3 DNA reads as TGTGCCAGCAGAGGGCCCGGAAACTATGGCTACACCTTC. This codes for CASRGPGNYGYTF.

This clonotype appeared a few times. J is TRBJ1-4 and V is TRBV5-8; no clear D. Trimming took off 2 bases at V and 5 bases at J, with 7 bases between the two ends. CDR3 length equals 13 residues. The germline V gene has CDR1 SGHTS and CDR2 YDEGEE. Here the CDR3 reads CASSFGPNEKLFF. DNA of the CDR3: TGTGCCAGCAGCTTCGGACCAAATGAAAAACTGTTTTTT. The entire variable domain, with the rest obtained from reference TRBV5-8 and TRBJ1-4, is as follows: EAGVTQSPTHLIKTRGQQATLRCSPISGHTSVYWYQQALGLGLQFLLWYDEGEERNRGNFPPRFSGRQFPNYSSELNVNALELEDSALYLCASSFGPNEKLFFGSGTQLSVL.

Regarding this clonotype: This may come from a read error, since a much larger clone is one base off. V gene TRBV12-3 or TRBV12-4 combines with J gene TRBJ1-5, with 8 nucleotides matching TRBD1. The CDR3 contains 13 residues. The ends lost 6 bases at V and 5 bases at J; junction bases unmatched: 3. CDR3 coding DNA: TGTGCCAGCAGCAACAGGGGGGATCAGCCCCAGCATTTT. It encodes CASSNRGDQPQHF.